This TCR beta chain was found in a study of graft-versus-host responses after intestinal transplantation. Study in general: Each recipient received anti-thymocyte globulin induction, then tacrolimus and steroids for approximately 3 years.

Trimming took 0 bases from V and 6 from J, leaving 12 bases between them. The CDR3 loop spans 14 amino acids. The germline gives CDR1 SGHRS, CDR2 YFSETQ. The table came from immunoSEQ multiplex PCR; TCRdb's copy has only in-frame clones and leaves some out. The table shows some 45,000 clones, with roughly 91% occurring only once. Whole-study results and caveats: Early post-transplant HvG declines tracked with peak circulating GvH clone levels. GvH clones appeared in recipient marrow, some first in ileum or blood.

A note on this clone: Its antigen is undetermined.

Sample: PBMCs, taken 524 days after transplant. The TCR sequence derives from a human patient who received an intestinal transplant, so some T cells may come from the graft donor. The chain couples TRBV5-1 to TRBJ1-2; D not resolved. The CDR3 nucleotides read TGCGCCAGCAGCTTGGATCTAAGTCAGAATGGCTACACCTTC. Its protein is CASSLDLSQNGYTF.